This TCR beta chain is drawn from a study of PD-1 blockade in classical Hodgkin lymphoma (dated by TCRdb to the early 2020s). At the level of the whole study: Nivolumab dosing was 3 mg/kg intravenously every 2 weeks, continuing until either disease progression or unacceptable toxicity. To define a peripheral blood immune signature of response to PD-1 blockade in classical Hodgkin lymphoma, the study combined TCR beta sequencing with CyTOF.

In light of the paper, this sample's time point label describes: cycle 1 day 1 (C1D1), immediately before nivolumab initiation. All trial patients had relapsed after autologous stem cell transplantation, with cohorts A, B and C differing in prior brentuximab vedotin exposure. The trial cohort comprised some 60 patients with relapsed/refractory classical Hodgkin lymphoma whose best overall responses were complete response, partial response or progressive disease. Trial patients were treated with single-agent nivolumab in the multi-cohort phase II CheckMate 205 trial. An independent review committee assessed best overall response by applying the 2007 International Working Group response criteria. Trial PBMCs were collected immediately before nivolumab initiation (C1D1) and during therapy at cycle 2 day 1 and cycle 4 day 1. Peripheral blood was collected in 8 mL Vacutainer Cell Preparation Tubes, from which PBMCs were isolated by centrifugation and then cryopreserved.

From the germline V gene, CDR1 is SGHRS and CDR2 is YFSETQ. The CDR3 holds 13 amino acids from the cysteine to the phenylalanine. This entry keeps only the CDR3 DNA: 39 bases, framed from base 1. V is shortened by 4 bases, J by 7 bases, and the region joining them spans 12 bases. Genomic DNA was isolated using the Qiagen DNeasy kit from unsorted PBMCs as well as from negatively selected CD4+ and CD8+ fractions. Amplification of TCR beta CDR3 regions was done by immunoSEQ multiplex PCR with primers that anneal to V and J segments. A synthetic immune receptor repertoire was used to minimize amplification bias, and any remaining bias was removed computationally after sequencing. The paper's data handling went like this. Repertoire diversity was quantified as the Shannon entropy index using custom Python scripts. Unsorted, CD4+ and CD8+ repertoires were analyzed separately, except in combined analyses where CD4+ and CD8+ sequences were merged in silico. Clonal expansion was defined as a frequency increase of at least 2-fold after treatment compared with C1D1, and clones undetected at baseline were assigned a pseudocount of 0.5. Singleton clones were defined as clones with 0 or 1 copy at C1D1, and non-singleton clones were defined as clones with 2 or more copies. By matching protein sequences in sorted samples from the same patient, clones expanded in unsorted samples were annotated as CD4+, CD8+ or unknown. Wilcoxon tests on paired samples were used to test changes in diversity from C1D1 to C4D1. TCRdb took over this immuneACCESS table, retaining in-frame rearrangements with V and J assigned. Such tables are incomplete; in checked studies, under half of the missing clones stem from an unresolved V gene, and the remainder is unexplained. Clone size and V and J calls were adopted from that table, with D and trimming inferred from the DNA. This sample lists 3,500 to 4,500 clones; about two thirds were detected once. The biggest ten clones account for around 54% of the sample.

Remarks on this clone: It has no known antigen specificity. No much larger clone exists at a distance of one base, and base qualities are not known.

What the research found in general, with its limitations: Diversity was lower in patients who began nivolumab less than 1 year after ASCT, so these patients were left out of later analyses to avoid confounding by immune reconstitution. Baseline TCR diversity was reported to be lower in newly diagnosed patients than in healthy donors, and even lower in relapsed/refractory patients. A significant rise by C4D1 was seen in CD4+ but not CD8+ TCR diversity (p=0.0027 vs p=0.16), with the rise being most apparent in complete responders (p=0.02). Baseline diversity similar to that of newly diagnosed patients was observed in trial patients achieving complete response, whereas significantly lower diversity was observed in partial responders and progressors. Only a single clinical trial cohort was studied, and what caused the repertoire differences, possibly disease activity or prior therapy, remained undefined.

Sequenced here: peripheral blood mononuclear cells (PBMCs), sampled at baseline. The source is a human donor with classical Hodgkin lymphoma. The rearranged segments are TRBV5-1 and TRBJ2-1, with a weak D call of TRBD2 (5 bases match). The DNA reads TGCGCCAGCAGCATACTGACTACTAATGAGCAGTTCTTC. This yields the protein CASSILTTNEQFF.